This TCR beta chain was profiled in a study of CD8+ T cells in alopecia areata. PBMCs were stained for CD3, CD4 and CD8, and CD4+ and CD8+ T cells were sorted. Following RNA extraction, reverse transcription yielded cDNA that acted as the sequencing template. Clones were read by immunoSEQ multiplex PCR, and TCRdb kept only the in-frame ones, dropping some. In the table there are under 250,000 clones, roughly 50% of which are singletons. This clone was found a few times. Its antigen is currently unknown. Study outcomes and limitations: Scalp sample sequencing also detects resident alphabeta T cells of normal skin. TCRs were shared less clearly across patients than in mice, possibly for HLA-related reasons. Higher clonality than in normal scalp was seen in lesional scalp, especially alopecia totalis/universalis.

V gave up 2 bases and J gave up 10 bases, with 8 bases separating them. The germline V gene encodes CDR1 SQVTM and CDR2 ANQGSEA. CDR3 length: 11 amino acids. This clonotype was obtained from a human donor in good health. Specimen: CD8+ T cells sorted from blood. The chain employs TRBV29-1 and TRBJ1-4; maybe TRBD1 (5 bases). CDR3 coding DNA: TGCAGCGTTGAACGGGACGGAAAACTGTTTTTT. It is translated as CSVERDGKLFF.